The 24 T cell receptor beta chains below all came from one sample that was sequenced in a study of blood T cell repertoires in COVID-19. The assay was immunoSEQ multiplex PCR, and TCRdb's table has in-frame clones only and misses some. The table includes about 120,000 clones, around 83% detected once. Input material: peripheral blood. Receptors were obtained from a man in his sixties with acute or convalescent COVID-19.

The chain employs TRBV7-9 and TRBJ2-3; weak D call: TRBD2 (5 bases). The CDR3 consists of 15 residues. With 10 bases removed from V and 2 bases from J, the gap between germline ends came to 19 bases. The germline V gene has CDR1 SEHNR and CDR2 FQNEAQ (reference sequence). CDR3 in DNA: TGTGCCACTTGGAATGGCCAGCGGCTCACAGATACGCAGTATTTT. Translating it yields CATWNGQRLTDTQYF. Full variable domain (rest looked up from reference TRBV7-9 and TRBJ2-3): DTGVSQNPRHKITKRGQNVTFRCDPISEHNRLYWYRQTLGQGPEFLTYFQNEAQLEKSRLLSDRFSAERPKGSFSTLEIQRTEQGDSAMYLCATWNGQRLTDTQYFGPGTRLTVL.

The rearrangement uses TRBV11-3 and TRBJ2-3; 9 positions match TRBD2. V was clipped by 4 bases and J by 4 bases; unmatched bases: 12. The length of the CDR3 is 17 residues. Germline V CDR1 and CDR2: SGHNT, YENEEA. The CDR3 spells CASSSAFAGGPPDTQYF. CDR3 DNA: TGTGCCAGCAGCTCCGCCTTTGCGGGAGGGCCCCCAGATACGCAGTATTTT.

The chain couples TRBV28 to TRBJ2-1, with D possibly TRBD2 on 6 matching bases. CDR3 size: 15 residues. Germline loops: CDR1 MDHEN, CDR2 SYDVKM. V shed 4 bases and J shed 6 bases, with 16 bases lying between them. In nucleotides, the CDR3 is TGTGCCAGCAGTTCCTCAGGAGGGCCCCGCAATGAGCAGTTCTTC. As protein: CASSSSGGPRNEQFF.

The rearrangement joins TRBV29-1 to TRBJ2-1, with D maybe TRBD1 (5 bases). The V end lost 7 bases, the J end lost 2 bases, and 18 bases lay between the germline ends. CDR3 size: 15 residues. Germline CDR1 and CDR2: SQVTM and ANQGSEA. CDR3 protein: CSAPNLDSPYNEQFF. CDR3 bases: TGCAGCGCTCCAAACCTCGACAGTCCCTACAATGAGCAGTTCTTC.

The chain combines TRBV5-1 with TRBJ2-3, with D tentatively TRBD1 (5 bases). Germline assignment: CDR1 SGHRS and CDR2 YFSETQ. The CDR3 sequence is 13 residues long. Trimming took 7 bases from V and 6 from J, leaving 15 bases between them. This CDR3 reads CASGDSLGDTQYF. The DNA of the CDR3 is TGCGCCAGCGGAGACAGCTTGGGGGATACGCAGTATTTT.

The rearrangement joins TRBV30 to TRBJ1-2, with D perhaps matching TRBD1 (6 bases). Trimming pared 5 bases from V and 7 bases from J, leaving 14 bases between. CDR1 and CDR2 (germline): GTSNPN, SVGIG (reference sequence). This CDR3 region has 12 residues. DNA for the CDR3: TGTGCCTGGGGTACAGGGAAGGGTGGCTACACCTTC. Its translation: CAWGTGKGGYTF.

This clone turned up a few times. The chain uses TRBV24-1 and TRBJ1-6, with no clear D. V lost 2 bases, J lost 10 bases, and 14 bases lay in between. Germline V CDR1 and CDR2: KGHDR, SFDVKD. There are 15 residues in the CDR3. CDR3 region: CATSDSGIAGSPLHF. CDR3 nucleotides: TGTGCCACCAGTGATTCCGGGATCGCCGGATCACCCCTCCACTTT.

A few counts support this clone. The V gene is TRBV27, the J gene TRBJ2-5, with 12 bases that match TRBD2. Germline CDR1 reads MNHEY; CDR2 reads SMNVEV (reference sequence). There are 15 residues in the CDR3. V lost 2 bases and J lost 4; bases outside the gene matches: 2. Here the CDR3 DNA reads TGTGCCAGCAGTTTAAGGGGACTAGCGGGAGAGACCCAGTACTTC. This gives the protein CASSLRGLAGETQYF.

The sample holds one count of this clone. The chain combines TRBV6-5 with TRBJ2-7, with TRBD1 matching 7 bases. Germline-derived CDR1 and CDR2 are MNHEY and SVGAGI. J gave up 0 bases and V 7 bases, and 9 bases lay outside the gene matches. This CDR3 comprises 15 residues. CDR3 region: CASNIRGGPSYEQYF. CDR3 DNA sequence: TGTGCCAGCAACATCCGAGGGGGCCCCTCCTACGAGCAGTACTTC.

The chain links TRBV10-1 to TRBJ2-7; D is perhaps TRBD2 (7 bases). Trimming cost V 2 bases and J 2 bases, with 13 bases left between them. The CDR3 sequence is 15 residues long. CDR1 is WNHNN and CDR2 is SYGVQD in the germline V gene (reference sequence). DNA for the CDR3: TGCGCCAGCAGTGAGGGGAGGGGGATCACCTACGAGCAGTACTTC. Its translation: CASSEGRGITYEQYF.

The chain joins TRBV18 to TRBJ1-4, with 7 bases aligning to TRBD1. The CDR3 has 15 amino acids. Looked up from germline, CDR1 is KGHSH and CDR2 is LQKENI. J was trimmed by 5 bases and V by 3 bases; bases with no gene match: 6. The CDR3 DNA sequence: TGTGCCAGCTCACCCCCGGGACAGAAGAATGAAAAACTGTTTTTT. Its protein is CASSPPGQKNEKLFF.

This clone was counted a single time. This rearrangement joins TRBV7-6 to TRBJ2-2; TRBD2 aligns across 14 bases. Looked up from germline, CDR1 is SGHVS and CDR2 is FNYEAQ. The CDR3 is made up of 16 amino acids. V was pared by 5 bases and J by 7 bases, with 6 bases of the junction left unmatched. CDR3 residues: CASSGGLAGAIGELFF. Here the CDR3 DNA reads TGTGCCAGCAGCGGGGGACTAGCGGGAGCGATCGGGGAGCTGTTTTTT.

The chain has TRBV18 and TRBJ1-5; no clear D. In germline, CDR1 is KGHSH, CDR2 LQKENI. The CDR3 runs 13 residues. V was shortened by 3 bases and J by 5 bases, with 8 bases between the two germline ends. The CDR3 nucleotides read TGTGCCAGCTCACCTGGGAGGGATCAGCCCCAGCATTTT. Translating it yields CASSPGRDQPQHF.

J is TRBJ1-1 and V is TRBV12-5; 8 nucleotides line up with TRBD1. CDR1 and CDR2 (germline): LGHNT, FRNRAP. The CDR3 length is 13 residues. The J segment lost 4 bases and the V segment lost 7 bases, leaving 5 bases of the junction unmatched. The CDR3: CASAAQGGTEAFF. CDR3 nucleotide sequence: TGTGCTAGTGCCGCACAGGGGGGCACTGAAGCTTTCTTT.

The chain recombines TRBV2 with TRBJ1-2; D is perhaps TRBD1 (5 bases). The V end lost 4 bases, the J end lost 8 bases, and 14 bases lay between the germline ends. CDR1 is SNHLY, CDR2 FYNNEI, per germline. The CDR3 is made up of 13 amino acids. As DNA, the CDR3 is TGTGCCAGCAGTGTCGGCAGGGCTGGAGGCTACACCTTC. This codes for CASSVGRAGGYTF.

This chain connects TRBV14 to TRBJ2-2; D is unresolved. Germline lookup yields CDR1 SGHDN and CDR2 FVKESK. The ends were cut back, 1 base at V and 0 bases at J, with 6 bases in the middle. The CDR3 has 15 amino acids. The CDR3 loop reads CASSQGQTNTGELFF. The CDR3 DNA is TGTGCCAGCAGCCAAGGACAAACGAACACCGGGGAGCTGTTTTTT.

The table lists this clone with a few counts. The chain has TRBV5-1 and TRBJ2-5; D is unclear. The CDR3 length is 16 residues. CDR1 is SGHRS, CDR2 YFSETQ, per germline. Between the trimmed V and J ends, which lost 0 bases and 5 bases, there was a span of 17 bases. The CDR3 here is CASSLGLGPTWETQYF. DNA for the CDR3: TGCGCCAGCAGCTTGGGGCTTGGCCCGACTTGGGAGACCCAGTACTTC.

The chain couples TRBV6-5 to TRBJ2-7; 13 bases line up with TRBD2. The V and J ends lost 6 bases and 7 bases, in that order; junction bases with no gene match: 6. Looked up from germline, CDR1 is MNHEY and CDR2 is SVGAGI. The CDR3 has 14 residues. The DNA of the CDR3 is TGTGCCAGCAGCGGACTAGCGGGAGTGCAGGAGCAGTACTTC. Translation gives CASSGLAGVQEQYF.

The CDR3 spells CASSLFSGEQYF. The CDR3, as DNA: TGTGCCAGCAGCTTGTTTTCGGGAGAGCAGTACTTC. This chain connects TRBV5-8 to TRBJ2-7; a possible D gene is TRBD2 (5 bases). The CDR3 is 12 residues long. The germline CDR1 and CDR2 sequences are SGHTS and YDEGEE. V shed 1 base and J shed 7 bases, with 9 bases lying between them.

The J gene is TRBJ2-1, the V gene TRBV30; 7 bases line up with TRBD2. The CDR3 sequence is 12 residues long. The junction had 0 bases not matched to a gene; V was cut back by 4 bases and J by 3 bases. The germline V gene encodes CDR1 GTSNPN and CDR2 SVGIG (reference sequence). The CDR3: CAWTSGYNEQFF. CDR3 sequence (DNA): TGTGCCTGGACTAGCGGCTACAATGAGCAGTTCTTC. Drawing the rest from reference TRBV30 and TRBJ2-1, the complete variable domain is SQTIHQWPATLVQPVGSPLSLECTVEGTSNPNLYWYRQAAGRGLQLLFYSVGIGQISSEVPQNLSASRPQDRQFILSSKKLLLSDSGFYLCAWTSGYNEQFFGPGTRLTVL.

This clone appeared a few times. This chain uses TRBV10-3 with TRBJ2-1; a possible D gene is TRBD2 (6 bases). Trimming left V 5 bases short and J 15 bases short, with 20 bases between. The CDR3 sequence is 13 residues long. Per the germline V gene, CDR1 is ENHRY and CDR2 is SYGVKD. The CDR3 protein is CAISYEPGRDPFF. CDR3 in DNA: TGTGCCATCAGTTACGAACCAGGGCGGGATCCGTTCTTC.

This sequence joins TRBV27 and TRBJ1-4; tentative D call: TRBD1 (6 bases). With 3 bases removed from V and 7 bases from J, the gap between germline ends came to 12 bases. CDR1 is MNHEY, CDR2 SMNVEV, per germline (reference sequence). The CDR3 length is 14 residues. The CDR3 is CASSFIGGSEKLFF. In nucleotides, the CDR3 is TGTGCCAGCAGTTTTATTGGGGGCAGTGAAAAACTGTTTTTT.

The chain uses TRBV27 and TRBJ1-5; unclear D gene. This CDR3 contains 13 residues. V was clipped by 1 base and J by 3 bases, with 4 bases between them. Germline assignment: CDR1 MNHEY and CDR2 SMNVEV (reference sequence). The CDR3 protein is CASSLLYNQPQHF. As DNA, the CDR3 is TGTGCCAGCAGTTTATTGTACAATCAGCCCCAGCATTTT.

This clone was seen a few times. The J gene is TRBJ2-5, the V gene TRBV2, with 12 nucleotides matching TRBD2. The V segment lost 6 bases and the J segment 3 bases; nucleotides outside the gene matches: 11. The CDR3 is made up of 17 amino acids. Germline V gene sequence: CDR1 SNHLY, CDR2 FYNNEI. CDR3 sequence reads: CASSPGGGLAGKETQYF. In DNA form, the CDR3 reads TGTGCCAGCAGCCCTGGCGGAGGACTAGCGGGAAAAGAGACCCAGTACTTC. Combining the CDR3 with reference TRBV2 and TRBJ2-5 gives the whole variable domain EPEVTQTPSHQVTQMGQEVILRCVPISNHLYFYWYRQILGQKVEFLVSFYNNEISEKSEIFDDQFSVERPDGSNFTLKIRSTKLEDSAMYFCASSPGGGLAGKETQYFGPGTRLLVL.